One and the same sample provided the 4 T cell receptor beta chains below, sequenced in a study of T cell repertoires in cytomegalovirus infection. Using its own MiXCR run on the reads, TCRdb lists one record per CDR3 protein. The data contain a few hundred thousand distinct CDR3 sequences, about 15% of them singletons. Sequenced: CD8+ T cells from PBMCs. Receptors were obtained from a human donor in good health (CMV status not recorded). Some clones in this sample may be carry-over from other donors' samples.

CDR3 region: CASSPGELGNTGELFF. CDR3 nucleotide sequence: TGTGCCAGCAGCCCCGGGGAGCTGGGGAACACCGGGGAGCTGTTTTTT. The chain uses TRBV5-4 and TRBJ2-2, with a weak D call TRBD2 (5 bases). V lost 4 bases, J lost 1 base, and 14 bases lay in between. Germline CDR1 reads SGHNT; CDR2 reads YYREEE (reference sequence). This CDR3 spans 16 amino acids.

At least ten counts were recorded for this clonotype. The DNA for the CDR3 is TGTGCCAGCAGCTTATACGCGGGAAGCTCCTACAATGAGCAGTTCTTC. It specifies CASSLYAGSSYNEQFF. The chain joins TRBV7-6 to TRBJ2-1; D is perhaps TRBD2 (6 bases). This CDR3 has 16 residues. Germline assignment: CDR1 SGHVS and CDR2 FNYEAQ. V lost 2 bases, J lost 0 bases, and 11 bases lay in between.

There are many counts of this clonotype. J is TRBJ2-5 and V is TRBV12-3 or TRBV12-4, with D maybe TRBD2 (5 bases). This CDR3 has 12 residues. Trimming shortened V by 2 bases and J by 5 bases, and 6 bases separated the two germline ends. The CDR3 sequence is CASSLWEETQYF. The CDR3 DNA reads TGTGCCAGCAGTTTATGGGAGGAGACCCAGTACTTC.

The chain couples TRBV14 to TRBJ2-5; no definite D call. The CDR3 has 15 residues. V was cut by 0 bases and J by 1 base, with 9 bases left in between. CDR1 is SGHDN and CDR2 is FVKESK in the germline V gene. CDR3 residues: CASSQDWRTQETQYF. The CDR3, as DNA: TGTGCCAGCAGCCAAGACTGGCGGACCCAAGAGACCCAGTACTTC.